The 9 T cell receptor beta chains reported below all come from one sample, sequenced in a study of T-cell memory formation after mild COVID-19. TCRdb called the 5' RACE reads again in MiXCR, with one record for every CDR3 protein. The table records under 550,000 distinct CDR3 sequences, about 20% of them present only once. What was sequenced was PBMCs or a T cell subset sorted from them (not recorded which). All receptors come from an adult woman who had mild COVID-19 (a few samples of this study predate the infection). Cell type and time point are not known.

This clonotype came up a few times. The rearrangement uses TRBV7-9 and TRBJ1-2; 7 nucleotides match TRBD1. Germline values: CDR1 SEHNR, CDR2 FQNEAQ (reference sequence). This CDR3 is 14 amino acids long. The V gene end was trimmed by 4 bases and the J gene end by 3 bases; junction bases not matched to a gene: 5. The CDR3 DNA sequence: TGTGCCAGCAGCTCATCAGGGGGTGACTATGGCTACACCTTC. This translates into CASSSSGGDYGYTF. Filled out from reference TRBV7-9 and TRBJ1-2, the complete variable domain reads DTGVSQNPRHKITKRGQNVTFRCDPISEHNRLYWYRQTLGQGPEFLTYFQNEAQLEKSRLLSDRFSAERPKGSFSTLEIQRTEQGDSAMYLCASSSSGGDYGYTFGSGTRLTVV.

This clonotype was observed at least ten times. One end of the junction is discordant with germline, which a read error may explain. The chain uses TRBV7-7 and TRBJ2-2; 8 nucleotides align to TRBD1. This CDR3 spans 16 amino acids. Looked up from germline, CDR1 is SSHAT and CDR2 is FNYEAQ (reference sequence). The CDR3 nucleotides are TGTGCTAGCAGCCCCCGGACAGGGCGCAACACCGGGGAGCTGTTTTTT. This encodes CASSPRTGRNTGELFF.

This sequence joins TRBV3-2 and TRBJ2-7; TRBD1, the D gene given by the table, was not confirmed from the DNA. TRBV3-2 is a pseudogene. This CDR3 is built from 21 residues. The CDR3 reads CASSQDRGQGESNPFSYEQYF. The CDR3 nucleotides are TGTGCCAGCAGCCAAGATCGGGGACAGGGGGAATCCAATCCTTTCTCCTACGAGCAGTACTTC.

V is TRBV2 and J is TRBJ1-6, with a tentative D call TRBD1 (6 bases). Germline CDR1 reads SNHLY; CDR2 reads FYNNEI. Trimming pared 5 bases from V and 5 bases from J, leaving 10 bases between. This CDR3 spans 14 amino acids. The CDR3 sequence: CASSWTENNSPLHF. Written as DNA, the CDR3 is TGTGCCAGCAGTTGGACAGAAAATAATTCACCCCTCCACTTT.

The rearrangement joins TRBV6-5 to TRBJ1-1; possible D gene TRBD1, 5 bases. Per germline, CDR1 MNHEY and CDR2 SVGAGI. CDR3 length: 14 residues. Trimming shortened V by 6 bases and J by 3 bases, and 14 bases separated the two germline ends. As DNA, the CDR3 is TGTGCCAGCAGGGGCATGGGACCGCACACTGAAGCTTTCTTT. It specifies CASRGMGPHTEAFF.

The V call is TRBV24-1, the J call TRBJ2-3; TRBD2 aligns across 10 bases. The trim removed 4 bases at V and 3 bases at J, leaving 27 bases unmatched. This CDR3 has 23 amino acids. The V gene's germline CDR1 is KGHDR and CDR2 SFDVKD. For the CDR3, the DNA is TGTGCCACCAGTGACGGACCGAATCCTAAAAGCGGGAGGGCCTCTTTGCGAACAGATACGCAGTATTTT. Its translation: CATSDGPNPKSGRASLRTDTQYF.

The chain employs TRBV2 and TRBJ2-3; 7 positions agree with TRBD1. Germline V gene data show CDR1 as SNHLY and CDR2 as FYNNEI. This CDR3 has 14 amino acids. Losses at the gene ends were 6 bases for V and 0 bases for J; bases not matched to a gene: 3. This chain's CDR3 is CASRQGSSTDTQYF. CDR3 nucleotides: TGTGCCAGCAGACAGGGGTCAAGCACAGATACGCAGTATTTT.

This clonotype was observed a few times. This chain connects TRBV12-3 or TRBV12-4 to TRBJ2-3; 15 bases line up with TRBD2. This CDR3 contains 17 residues. V was clipped by 8 bases and J by 6 bases; unmatched bases: 12. The CDR3 sequence: CASRKWTSGRASDTQYF. CDR3 coding DNA: TGTGCCAGCCGAAAATGGACTAGCGGGAGGGCAAGTGATACGCAGTATTTT.

The J gene is TRBJ2-7, the V gene TRBV4-1, with TRBD1 matching over 10 bases. CDR1 is MGHRA and CDR2 is YSYEKL in the germline V gene. Trimming took 2 bases from V and 4 from J; bases not matched to a gene: 5. The CDR3 spans 15 residues. CDR3 DNA: TGCGCCAGCAGCCAACGGACAGGGGGGATTTACGAGCAGTACTTC. This sequence encodes CASSQRTGGIYEQYF.